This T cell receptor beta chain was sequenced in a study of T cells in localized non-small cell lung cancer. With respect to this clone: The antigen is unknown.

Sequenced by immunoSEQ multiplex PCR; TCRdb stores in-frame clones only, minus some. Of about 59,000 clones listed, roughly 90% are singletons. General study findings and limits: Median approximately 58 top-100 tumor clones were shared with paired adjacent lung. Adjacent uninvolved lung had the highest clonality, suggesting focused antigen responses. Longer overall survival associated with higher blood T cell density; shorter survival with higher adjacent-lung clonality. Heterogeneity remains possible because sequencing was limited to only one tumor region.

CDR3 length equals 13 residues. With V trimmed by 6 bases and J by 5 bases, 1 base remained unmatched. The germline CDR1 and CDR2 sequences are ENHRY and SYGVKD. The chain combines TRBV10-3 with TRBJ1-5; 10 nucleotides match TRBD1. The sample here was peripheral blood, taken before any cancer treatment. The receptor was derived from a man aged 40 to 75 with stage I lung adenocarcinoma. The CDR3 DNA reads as TGTGCCATCAGCGGACAGGGGGATCAGCCCCAGCATTTT. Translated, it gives CAISGQGDQPQHF.